What follows describes a single TCR beta chain. This CDR3 has 15 amino acids. Germline V gene data show CDR1 as SGHDN and CDR2 as FVKESK. Trimming took off 1 base at V and 8 bases at J, with 14 bases between the two ends. These data originate in a study of blood T cell repertoires in COVID-19. Turning to the study itself: Spain, Italy and the United States supplied samples that represented acute and convalescent COVID-19.

Measured with immunoSEQ multiplex PCR; TCRdb has only the in-frame clones, and not every one. The sample consists of 13,000 or so clones, roughly nine tenths of them appearing once. Source material: peripheral blood. V gene TRBV14 combines with J gene TRBJ1-4, with unresolved D. The clonotype comes from a man aged 65-85 years with active COVID-19. In DNA, the CDR3 is TGTGCCAGCAGCCAAGTTGGACTAAATGTGGAAAAACTGTTTTTT. It yields the protein CASSQVGLNVEKLFF.